A single sample is the source of the 5 T cell receptor beta chains below, sequenced in a study of blood T cell repertoires in COVID-19. Assay: immunoSEQ multiplex PCR; the TCRdb copy retains only in-frame clones and omits some. The table lists around 310,000 clones, roughly 90% of them singletons. Sequenced material: PBMCs or T cells enriched from blood (not recorded which). These TCRs come from a woman between 25 and 40 years old who had recovered from COVID-19.

V is TRBV7-9 and J is TRBJ2-3; 8 positions agree with TRBD1. V shed 4 bases, J shed 14 bases, and the junction held 5 bases outside the gene matches. Germline CDR1 SEHNR, CDR2 FQNEAQ (reference sequence). The CDR3 covers 11 residues. The CDR3: CASSSGGARYF. The CDR3 region has the DNA TGTGCCAGCAGCTCAGGGGGCGCGAGGTATTTT. Full variable domain (remainder filled in from reference TRBV7-9 and TRBJ2-3): DTGVSQNPRHKITKRGQNVTFRCDPISEHNRLYWYRQTLGQGPEFLTYFQNEAQLEKSRLLSDRFSAERPKGSFSTLEIQRTEQGDSAMYLCASSSGGARYFGPGTRLTVL.

The chain recombines TRBV29-1 with TRBJ2-3, with D perhaps TRBD2 (7 bases). CDR3 length: 15 amino acids. Germline-derived CDR1 and CDR2 are SQVTM and ANQGSEA. The V end lost 2 bases, the J end lost 3 bases, and 15 bases lay between the germline ends. CDR3 DNA sequence: TGCAGCGTTGAAACCGGACTAGGGGGAACAGATACGCAGTATTTT. Protein: CSVETGLGGTDTQYF.

The rearrangement uses TRBV4-1 and TRBJ2-1, with 9 bases lining up with TRBD2. Per germline, CDR1 MGHRA and CDR2 YSYEKL. J lost 7 bases, V lost 2 bases, and 12 bases had no gene match. CDR3 length: 17 residues. CDR3 bases: TGCGCCAGCAGCCAACCATATTCCGGGACTAGCAAAAATGAGCAGTTCTTC. Protein: CASSQPYSGTSKNEQFF.

The genes are TRBV27 and TRBJ2-1, with D possibly matching TRBD2 (5 bases). V was clipped by 1 base and J by 2 bases, with 9 bases between them. This CDR3 is 15 amino acids long. Germline V CDR1 and CDR2: MNHEY, SMNVEV (reference sequence). Here the CDR3 reads CASSLFGIAYNEQFF. CDR3 bases: TGTGCCAGCAGTTTATTCGGGATCGCCTACAATGAGCAGTTCTTC.

V gene TRBV7-2 combines with J gene TRBJ2-3; D not certain. Germline V gene lookup returns CDR1 SGHTA and CDR2 FQGNSA. CDR3 length: 15 amino acids. V shed 2 bases and J shed 0 bases, with 9 bases lying between them. CDR3 in DNA: TGTGCCAGCAGCTTACCGGGTACTAGCACAGATACGCAGTATTTT. Residues: CASSLPGTSTDTQYF.